The 31 T cell receptor beta chains listed next were all sequenced from one sample in a study of blood T cell repertoires in COVID-19. Only in-frame clones appear in the TCRdb table, and some are missing; sequencing was by immunoSEQ multiplex PCR. Of around 200,000 clones in the sample, approximately 85% are singletons; the top ten hold about 5%. The sequenced material came from peripheral blood. These receptors all stem from a woman older than 75 with acute or convalescent COVID-19.

The chain has TRBV27 and TRBJ2-1, with D perhaps matching TRBD2 (5 bases). Germline CDR1 MNHEY, CDR2 SMNVEV (reference sequence). This CDR3 has 17 amino acids. Trimming removed 0 bases at V and 6 bases at J, with 18 bases between. This CDR3 reads CASSLSTARRMSNEQFF. The CDR3 bases are TGTGCCAGCAGTTTATCGACGGCCAGGAGGATGAGCAATGAGCAGTTCTTC.

The chain recombines TRBV12-2 with TRBJ1-1; the listed D gene, TRBD1, was not tested against the DNA. TRBV12-2 is recorded as a pseudogene. The CDR3 covers 18 residues. CDR3 loop: CASRLAEGCVGAATEAFF. For the CDR3, the DNA is TGTGCAAGTCGCTTAGCGGAAGGATGTGTGGGGGCGGCGACTGAAGCTTTCTTT.

The V and J genes are TRBV27 and TRBJ2-1, with TRBD2 matching over 11 bases. The germline gives CDR1 MNHEY, CDR2 SMNVEV (reference sequence). CDR3 length: 17 amino acids. V lost 8 bases, J lost 4 bases, and 13 bases stayed unmatched. In DNA form, the CDR3 reads TGTGCCAGCGACCCATTAGCGGGAGGGCTTGTTTACAATGAGCAGTTCTTC. This codes for CASDPLAGGLVYNEQFF.

CDR3 nucleotide sequence: TGTGCCAGCAGTCGCACAACAGGGAACTATGGCTACACCTTC. The encoded protein is CASSRTTGNYGYTF. The chain carries TRBV3-1 (or the pseudogene TRBV3-2) and TRBJ1-2; D might be TRBD1 (6 bases). There are 14 residues in the CDR3. CDR1 is LGHDT, CDR2 YNNKEL, per germline (reference sequence). V dropped 6 bases and J dropped 2 bases, with 13 bases sitting between them.

The genes are TRBV11-2 and TRBJ2-7; 7 nucleotides align to TRBD2. This CDR3 is built from 14 residues. Losses at the gene ends were 5 bases for V and 2 bases for J; bases not matched to a gene: 6. Germline V gives CDR1 SGHAT, CDR2 FQNNGV. The CDR3 DNA is TGTGCCAGCAGCCTGACTAGCCCCACCTACGAGCAGTACTTC. This sequence encodes CASSLTSPTYEQYF.

The chain uses TRBV21-1 and TRBJ1-5; TRBD1 is the table's D call, not checked against the DNA. TRBV21-1 is tagged as a pseudogene. There are 17 residues in the CDR3. The CDR3 is CASSKVPGRYSNQPQHF. The CDR3 nucleotides read TGTGCCAGCAGCAAAGTGCCAGGGCGCTATAGCAATCAGCCCCAGCATTTT.

The table lists this clone with a few counts. V usage is TRBV6-5 and J usage is TRBJ2-5; TRBD2 matches at 7 bases. The CDR3 runs 15 residues. Looked up from germline, CDR1 is MNHEY and CDR2 is SVGAGI. Germline trimming cut 5 bases from V and 4 bases from J; bases unmatched to any gene: 10. As DNA, the CDR3 is TGTGCCAGCAGTCAAACACTAGCGCGCCCAGAGACCCAGTACTTC. It is translated as CASSQTLARPETQYF.

The chain carries TRBV27 and TRBJ2-3, with 8 nucleotides matching TRBD2. J was trimmed by 9 bases and V by 5 bases; bases with no gene match: 7. CDR1 MNHEY and CDR2 SMNVEV come from the germline V gene (reference sequence). The CDR3 sequence is 13 residues long. The CDR3 spells CASSRAGVGTQYF. DNA for the CDR3: TGTGCCAGCAGTAGAGCGGGAGTGGGAACGCAGTATTTT.

This clone has a single count. The V gene is TRBV19, the J gene TRBJ1-1; TRBD1 matches at 9 bases. CDR1 and CDR2 from the germline V gene are LNHDA and SQIVND (reference sequence). V lost 6 bases, J lost 2 bases, and 10 bases stayed unmatched. The CDR3 has 16 residues. CDR3 bases: TGTGCCAGTAGCCCCGGGACAGGGACCAAAAACACTGAAGCTTTCTTT. Encoded protein: CASSPGTGTKNTEAFF.

The J gene is TRBJ2-5, the V gene TRBV7-9, with 9 bases lining up with TRBD1. With V trimmed by 8 bases and J by 1 base, 11 bases remained unmatched. CDR1 SEHNR and CDR2 FQNEAQ come from the germline V gene (reference sequence). There are 16 residues in the CDR3. DNA of the CDR3: TGTGCCAGCGCGAACGGGACAGGGTTTTTCCAAGAGACCCAGTACTTC. It specifies CASANGTGFFQETQYF.

Points on this clone: One junction end disagrees with the germline gene, perhaps due to a read error. The J gene is TRBJ1-1, the V gene TRBV6-5; no clear D gene. The CDR3 loop spans 13 amino acids. Germline V gene sequence: CDR1 MNHEY, CDR2 SVGAGI. CDR3 in DNA: TGTGCCACCACGAGCGGGTTGAACACTAAAGCTTTCTTT. This translates into CATTSGLNTKAFF.

The chain is built from TRBV3-1 (or the pseudogene TRBV3-2) and TRBJ2-7, with a weak D call TRBD2 (6 bases). There are 16 residues in the CDR3. Germline CDR1 is LGHDT and CDR2 is YNNKEL (reference sequence). V lost 4 bases and J 2 bases, leaving 18 bases between the germline ends. The CDR3 region has the DNA TGTGCCAGCAGCCCACCAAACCCCCGCGGGGCCTACGAGCAGTACTTC. This sequence encodes CASSPPNPRGAYEQYF.

The chain has TRBV21-1 and TRBJ2-2; the table's D call of TRBD1 was not tested on the DNA. TRBV21-1 corresponds to a pseudogene. CDR3 length: 15 residues. CDR3: CASSKGDRETGELFF. The CDR3, as DNA: TGTGCCAGCAGCAAAGGGGACAGGGAAACCGGGGAGCTGTTTTTT.

This clone was recorded a few times. This chain uses TRBV29-1 with TRBJ2-7; TRBD1 matches at 9 bases. CDR1 SQVTM and CDR2 ANQGSEA come from the germline V gene. The CDR3 consists of 14 residues. The V gene end was trimmed by 5 bases and the J gene end by 5 bases; junction bases not matched to a gene: 10. The CDR3 loop is CSVLRTGVIDEQYF. CDR3 coding DNA: TGCAGCGTTCTGAGGACAGGGGTCATCGACGAGCAGTACTTC.

This clone was recorded once. The chain joins TRBV2 to TRBJ2-2; D perhaps matches TRBD2 (5 bases). Trimming shortened V by 11 bases and J by 1 base, and 14 bases separated the two germline ends. The CDR3 extends over 14 amino acids. Germline V gene lookup returns CDR1 SNHLY and CDR2 FYNNEI. This CDR3 reads CASHGLLNTGELFF. The CDR3, as DNA: TGTGCCTCCCATGGACTGCTGAACACCGGGGAGCTGTTTTTT.

This clone was detected once. This chain links TRBV6-6 with TRBJ2-1; TRBD2 is a possible D gene (6 bases). V dropped 0 bases and J dropped 5 bases, with 11 bases sitting between them. In germline, CDR1 is MNHNY, CDR2 SVGAGI (reference sequence). The CDR3 runs to 15 residues. The CDR3 region has the DNA TGTGCCAGCAGTTACTCAGCGGGTTCAGACAATGAGCAGTTCTTC. This gives the protein CASSYSAGSDNEQFF.

Comments on this clone: A read error may account for a junction end that differs from germline. This rearrangement joins TRBV7-7 to TRBJ2-5; D call uncertain. The CDR3 extends over 13 amino acids. Germline CDR1 is SSHAT and CDR2 is FNYEAQ (reference sequence). The CDR3 DNA follows: TGTGCTAGCAGCTTAGTGATCGGGGAGACCCAGTACTTC. As protein: CASSLVIGETQYF.

This chain joins TRBV9 and TRBJ2-5, with 7 bases matching TRBD2. The germline V gene has CDR1 SGDLS and CDR2 YYNGEE. The CDR3 has 15 amino acids. J lost 4 bases, V lost 6 bases, and 12 bases had no gene match. Written as DNA, the CDR3 is TGTGCCAGCACCCAGAGGGGAGGGAGTGGAGAGACCCAGTACTTC. The encoded protein is CASTQRGGSGETQYF. The full variable domain, in which reference TRBV9 and TRBJ2-5 provide the parts outside the CDR3, is DSGVTQTPKHLITATGQRVTLRCSPRSGDLSVYWYQQSLDQGLQFLIQYYNGEERAKGNILERFSAQQFPDLHSELNLSSLELGDSALYFCASTQRGGSGETQYFGPGTRLLVL.

This chain joins TRBV19 and TRBJ1-2, with 8 bases fitting TRBD1. V lost 7 bases, J lost 8 bases, and 12 bases stayed unmatched. The CDR3 extends over 14 amino acids. CDR1 LNHDA and CDR2 SQIVND come from the germline V gene (reference sequence). CDR3 loop: CASIGAGTGNGYTF. The DNA of the CDR3 is TGTGCCAGTATTGGGGCAGGGACAGGAAACGGCTACACCTTC.

The V gene is TRBV28, the J gene TRBJ2-3; TRBD2 agrees at 13 bases. Germline CDR1 MDHEN, CDR2 SYDVKM. V lost 3 bases, J lost 4 bases, and 10 bases stayed unmatched. The CDR3 has 18 residues. CDR3 bases: TGTGCCAGCAGTTTCCCGAGAGGGACTAGCGGGATTTCAGATACGCAGTATTTT. Protein: CASSFPRGTSGISDTQYF. The full variable domain, in which reference TRBV28 and TRBJ2-3 provide the parts outside the CDR3, is DVKVTQSSRYLVKRTGEKVFLECVQDMDHENMFWYRQDPGLGLRLIYFSYDVKMKEKGDIPEGYSVSREKKERFSLILESASTNQTSMYLCASSFPRGTSGISDTQYFGPGTRLTVL.

The rearrangement uses TRBV24-1 and TRBJ2-7; D possibly corresponds to TRBD1 (5 bases). With 4 bases removed from V and 3 bases from J, the gap between germline ends came to 12 bases. This CDR3 is built from 14 residues. Germline V lookup: CDR1 KGHDR, CDR2 SFDVKD. CDR3 amino acids: CATSDSTGFYEQYF. The CDR3 DNA is TGTGCCACCAGTGACTCTACAGGTTTCTACGAGCAGTACTTC.

The chain links TRBV28 to TRBJ1-2; 9 positions match TRBD1. The CDR3 loop spans 14 amino acids. V trimming: 4 bases; J trimming: 8 bases; junction bases outside the gene matches: 8. Per the germline V gene, CDR1 is MDHEN and CDR2 is SYDVKM. The CDR3 loop reads CASSYLQGARGYTF. The DNA of the CDR3 is TGTGCCAGCAGTTATCTACAGGGGGCGAGGGGCTACACCTTC.

The gene calls are TRBV29-1 and TRBJ2-5, with 9 nucleotides matching TRBD1. CDR3 length: 13 residues. The J segment lost 2 bases and the V segment lost 4 bases, leaving 2 bases of the junction unmatched. Looked up from germline, CDR1 is SQVTM and CDR2 is ANQGSEA. CDR3 nucleotides: TGCAGCGTTGTAGGACAGGGGCAAGAGACCCAGTACTTC. Translated, it gives CSVVGQGQETQYF.

This rearrangement joins TRBV7-2 to TRBJ2-7; D is possibly TRBD2 (7 bases). The germline CDR1 and CDR2 sequences are SGHTA and FQGNSA. The V end lost 5 bases, the J end lost 2 bases, and 16 bases lay between the germline ends. CDR3 length: 15 amino acids. CDR3 amino acids: CASSPNPGGPYEQYF. CDR3 DNA sequence: TGTGCCAGCAGCCCCAACCCGGGGGGCCCCTACGAGCAGTACTTC.

The chain couples TRBV2 to TRBJ2-7, with D maybe TRBD2 (5 bases). From germline, CDR1 is SNHLY and CDR2 FYNNEI. The CDR3 has 12 amino acids. Trimming cost V 7 bases and J 5 bases, with 12 bases left between them. The CDR3 coding sequence is TGTGCCAGCACCCGGGAAGTCCACGAGCAGTACTTC. Protein sequence: CASTREVHEQYF.

This clone was picked up a small number of times. The chain recombines TRBV19 with TRBJ1-3; D is perhaps TRBD1 (5 bases). The length of the CDR3 is 14 residues. Germline lookup yields CDR1 LNHDA and CDR2 SQIVND (reference sequence). V was trimmed by 4 bases and J by 3 bases, leaving 10 bases between them. The CDR3 bases are TGTGCCAGTAGTACTAGGACAAGTGGAAACACCATATATTTT. Protein sequence: CASSTRTSGNTIYF.

The chain recombines TRBV5-1 with TRBJ1-1, with 7 positions matching TRBD1. CDR3 size: 13 residues. V shed 6 bases, J shed 4 bases, and the junction held 6 bases outside the gene matches. CDR1 and CDR2 from the germline V gene are SGHRS and YFSETQ. The DNA for the CDR3 is TGCGCCAGCAAGGACCAGGGGGGCACTGAAGCTTTCTTT. As protein: CASKDQGGTEAFF.

The table lists this clone with a count of one. The rearrangement uses TRBV27 and TRBJ1-6, with 8 bases aligning to TRBD1. CDR1 is MNHEY and CDR2 is SMNVEV in the germline V gene (reference sequence). This CDR3 has 14 residues. With 5 bases clipped from V and 7 bases from J, the junction kept 4 bases outside the gene matches. CDR3 sequence reads: CASSRDRGNSPLHF. CDR3 in DNA: TGTGCCAGCAGTAGAGACAGGGGCAATTCACCCCTCCACTTT.

J is TRBJ2-7 and V is TRBV6-5, with TRBD1 matching over 7 bases. There are 14 residues in the CDR3. V lost 6 bases, J lost 0 bases, and 5 bases stayed unmatched. Per germline, CDR1 MNHEY and CDR2 SVGAGI. CDR3 amino acids: CASSPGQSSYEQYF. The CDR3, as DNA: TGTGCCAGCAGCCCGGGACAGTCCTCCTACGAGCAGTACTTC.

The chain has TRBV5-1 and TRBJ2-5; 7 bases are a match to TRBD1. V lost 4 bases and J lost 4; bases outside the gene matches: 4. Germline values: CDR1 SGHRS, CDR2 YFSETQ. This CDR3 is built from 13 residues. The CDR3 bases are TGCGCCAGCAGCCGACAGGGTGGAGAGACCCAGTACTTC. It codes for CASSRQGGETQYF.

The genes are TRBV25-1 and TRBJ1-5; 7 bases are shared with TRBD1. After removal of 4 bases from V and 7 bases from J, the junction contained 7 bases not matched to a gene. Per the germline V gene, CDR1 is MGHDK and CDR2 is SYGVNS. There are 14 residues in the CDR3. In DNA form, the CDR3 reads TGTGCCAGCAGTGTAACAGGGGTTAACCAGCCCCAGCATTTT. Its protein product is CASSVTGVNQPQHF.